The table lists the clone carrying this T cell receptor beta chain with a few counts. In the authors' workflow: Amplification of reference gene primers was used by the study to estimate nucleated cell counts. Sequencing used immunoSEQ multiplex PCR; TCRdb keeps in-frame clones, though not all of them. The D gene and trimming were derived from the DNA, and the V and J assignments and clone size from that table. The sample includes under 250,000 clones, roughly four fifths of them seen just once. Germline-derived CDR1 and CDR2 are SEHNR and FQNEAQ (reference sequence). This CDR3 has 15 amino acids. V was clipped by 5 bases and J by 3 bases; unmatched bases: 7. The data were obtained in a study of blood T cell repertoires in COVID-19. Study background: Sites across the United States, Italy and Spain contributed samples from acute and convalescent COVID-19. PBMCs, B-cell-depleted T cells, or T cells were the source of the cDNA or gDNA that made up the material.

Sequenced: peripheral blood. The origin of this receptor is a woman in her 40s with acute or convalescent COVID-19. The chain employs TRBV7-9 and TRBJ2-5; 9 nucleotides match TRBD2. The CDR3 DNA sequence: TGTGCCAGCAGCCAAGGCCCTAGCGGGGAAGAGACCCAGTACTTC. Residues: CASSQGPSGEETQYF.